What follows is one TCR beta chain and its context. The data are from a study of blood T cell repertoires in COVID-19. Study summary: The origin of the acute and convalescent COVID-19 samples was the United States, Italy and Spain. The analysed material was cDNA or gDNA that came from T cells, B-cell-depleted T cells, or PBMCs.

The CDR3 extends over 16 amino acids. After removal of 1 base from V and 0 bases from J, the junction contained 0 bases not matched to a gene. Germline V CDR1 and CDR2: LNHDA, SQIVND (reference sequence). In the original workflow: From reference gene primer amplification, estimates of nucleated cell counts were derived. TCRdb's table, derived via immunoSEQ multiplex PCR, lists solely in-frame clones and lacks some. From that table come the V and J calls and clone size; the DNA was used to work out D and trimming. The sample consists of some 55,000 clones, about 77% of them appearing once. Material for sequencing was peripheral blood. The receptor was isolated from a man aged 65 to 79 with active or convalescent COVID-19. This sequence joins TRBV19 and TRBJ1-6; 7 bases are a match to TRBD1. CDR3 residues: CASSIGDSSYNSPLHF. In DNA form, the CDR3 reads TGTGCCAGTAGTATAGGGGACAGCTCCTATAATTCACCCCTCCACTTT. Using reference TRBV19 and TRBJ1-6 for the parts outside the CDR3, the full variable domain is DGGITQSPKYLFRKEGQNVTLSCEQNLNHDAMYWYRQDPGQGLRLIYYSQIVNDFQKGDIAEGYSVSREKKESFPLTVTSAQKNPTAFYLCASSIGDSSYNSPLHFGNGTRLTVT.